This TCR beta chain was documented in a study of OX40 agonist ivuxolimab in advanced cancers. On the study more broadly: Under the entry rules, prior anti-PD-1, anti-PD-L1 or anti-CTLA-4 therapy was allowed, and approximately 40% had some.

Profiled with immunoSEQ multiplex PCR; TCRdb holds only in-frame clones, not every one. The table has about 84,000 clones, 75% to 90% seen once. J lost 7 bases, V lost 3 bases, and 4 bases had no gene match. The CDR3 length is 15 residues. Germline CDR1 reads SGDLS; CDR2 reads YYNGEE. The receptor was derived from an adult with an advanced solid tumor such as melanoma, head and neck, liver or kidney cancer. The source material was CD4+ or CD8+ T cells sorted from blood, sampled in a trial of the OX40 agonist ivuxolimab. The J gene is TRBJ1-6, the V gene TRBV9; TRBD1 agrees at 10 bases. CDR3 nucleotides: TGTGCCAGCAGCGAGGGACAGGGGAGAAATTCACCCCTCCACTTT. Protein: CASSEGQGRNSPLHF. The variable domain in full, completed from reference TRBV9 and TRBJ1-6, reads DSGVTQTPKHLITATGQRVTLRCSPRSGDLSVYWYQQSLDQGLQFLIQYYNGEERAKGNILERFSAQQFPDLHSELNLSSLELGDSALYFCASSEGQGRNSPLHFGNGTRLTVT.